This T cell receptor (beta chain) appears in the sequencing data of a study of tumor-infiltrating lymphocytes in localized non-small cell lung cancer. Looking at the study overall: The cohort mixed smokers and never-smokers, several histologies, and some post-neoadjuvant-chemotherapy samples.

There are 12 residues in the CDR3. Between the trimmed V and J ends, which lost 4 bases and 3 bases, there was a span of 9 bases. Germline V gives CDR1 SQVTM, CDR2 ANQGSEA. The protocol was immunoSEQ multiplex PCR, while the TCRdb copy is restricted to in-frame clones and leaves out a portion. The repertoire holds 21,000 or so clones, with just under 75% as singletons. The chain links TRBV29-1 to TRBJ1-1; D gene unclear. This clonotype was obtained from a human donor with non-small cell lung cancer. The sequencing sample was made of lung tumor tissue. The CDR3 bases are TGCAGCGTTGCGAGGGAGTACACTGAAGCTTTCTTT. Its protein is CSVAREYTEAFF.